By frequency in the sample, the clone carrying this T cell receptor (beta chain) is medium-sized. Its antigen is unidentified. The data are from a study of HIV-infected patients and healthy controls. At the level of the study: Early therapy brought no consistent CD8 count shift, though the CD4:CD8 ratio rose a little. Findings of the study overall: Compared with controls, mean Gini indices were significantly raised in HIV-infected repertoires, possibly indicating oligoclonality.

All unsorted peripheral T cells were captured because whole blood was used without fractionation. This CDR3 comprises 18 residues. V shed 2 bases and J 1 base; nucleotides not matched to a gene: 9. The germline V gene encodes CDR1 SEHNR and CDR2 FQNEAQ (reference sequence). Around 450 ng RNA was reverse transcribed with alpha and beta constant-region primers. Separate chain-specific third strand synthesis with multiplexing indices produced the alpha and beta libraries. A single primer pair per chain amplified all rearrangements, with per-molecule barcodes. A 5' RACE adapter with a random hexamer and the SP2 primer site was joined to cDNA. TCRdb passed the 5' RACE reads through MiXCR, listing each CDR3 protein once. The data contain more than 4,000 distinct CDR3 sequences, 13% of them singletons.

This sample comprised blood, obtained before antiretroviral therapy. The clonotype originates from an adult with HIV infection. The chain links TRBV7-9 to TRBJ1-3; 9 nucleotides line up with TRBD1. CDR3: CASSLTGTGISSGNTIYF. The CDR3 DNA reads TGTGCCAGCAGCTTAACCGGGACAGGGATATCTTCTGGAAACACCATATATTTT.